Below, one T cell receptor beta chain is given with its context. This sample is drawn from a study of OX40 agonist ivuxolimab in advanced cancers. Across the whole study: People in dose escalation had one of these cancers: hepatocellular carcinoma, melanoma, renal cell or head and neck cancer. At approximately 83% male, the cohort had a mean age of 60 years, ranging from about 23 to 79. Partial responses were achieved by three patients, one with hepatocellular carcinoma and two with cutaneous melanoma.

The data were produced by immunoSEQ multiplex PCR, yet TCRdb's version contains in-frame clones alone and is incomplete. The sample contains under 55,000 clones, 80% to 85% of which appear only once. The CDR3 consists of 15 residues. Germline CDR1 and CDR2: MNHEY and SVGAGI. Germline trimming cut 5 bases from V and 1 base from J; bases unmatched to any gene: 6. The origin of this receptor is an adult with an advanced solid tumor such as melanoma, head and neck, liver or kidney cancer. Sequenced material: CD4+ or CD8+ T cells sorted from blood, taken in a trial of the OX40 agonist ivuxolimab. This chain uses TRBV6-5 with TRBJ2-7; 9 bases agree with TRBD1. CDR3 protein: CASSVRDRGSYEQYF. The CDR3 bases are TGTGCCAGCAGTGTGAGAGACAGGGGGTCCTACGAGCAGTACTTC.